The sequence of this T cell receptor (beta chain) was determined in a study of T cells after yellow fever vaccination. Findings of the study overall: There was a small share of clonotypes that showed up in both the CD4 and CD8 compartments.

Production of TCR cDNA was by 5'RACE template switching, which also added a universal primer site and UMIs. TCRdb re-analysed the 5' RACE reads in MiXCR, keeping a single row per CDR3 protein. The sample lists about 240,000 distinct CDR3 sequences, roughly 7.2% seen once, with approximately 0.85% in the top ten. The CDR3 is made up of 11 amino acids. Germline V gene data show CDR1 as DFQATT and CDR2 as SNEGSKA (reference sequence). As concerns this clonotype: Its antigen is unknown.

Material: CD4+ T cells sorted from PBMCs, obtained 15 days after the yellow fever booster vaccination. This rearrangement joins TRBV20-1 to TRBJ2-3; D remains unclear. This sequence was found in a man aged 25 to 40 who received the YFV17D yellow fever vaccine. The CDR3 here is CRTPTSDTQYF. DNA for the CDR3: TGCAGAACCCCGACCTCAGATACGCAGTATTTT.